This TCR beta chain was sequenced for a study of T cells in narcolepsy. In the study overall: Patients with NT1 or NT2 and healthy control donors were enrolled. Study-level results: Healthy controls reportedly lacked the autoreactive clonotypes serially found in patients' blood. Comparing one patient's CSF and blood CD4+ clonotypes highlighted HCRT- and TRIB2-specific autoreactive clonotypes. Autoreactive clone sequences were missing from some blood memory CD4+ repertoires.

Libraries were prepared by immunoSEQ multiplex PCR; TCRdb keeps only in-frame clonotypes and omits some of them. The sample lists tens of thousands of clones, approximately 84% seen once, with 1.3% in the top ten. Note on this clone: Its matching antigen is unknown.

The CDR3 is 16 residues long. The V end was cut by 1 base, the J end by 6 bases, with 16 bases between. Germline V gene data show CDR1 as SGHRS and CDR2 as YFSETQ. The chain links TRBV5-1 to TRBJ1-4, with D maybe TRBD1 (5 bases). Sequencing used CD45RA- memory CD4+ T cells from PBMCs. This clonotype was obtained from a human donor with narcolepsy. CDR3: CASSLIRGASDEKLFF. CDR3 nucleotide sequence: TGCGCCAGCAGCTTGATCAGAGGGGCTTCGGATGAAAAACTGTTTTTT.